The 28 T cell receptor beta chains reported below all come from one sample, sequenced in a study of cytomegalovirus exposure and HLA in healthy donors. Assay: immunoSEQ multiplex PCR; the TCRdb copy retains only in-frame clones and omits some. The table shows about 120,000 clones, with 85% to 90% occurring only once. Material: PBMCs. These receptors were collected from a woman under 30 in good health and CMV-seropositive.

The genes are TRBV15 and TRBJ2-7; 8 nucleotides match TRBD2. Germline V CDR1 and CDR2: LNHNV, YYDKDF (reference sequence). Trimming took 4 bases from V and 0 from J; bases not matched to a gene: 8. The CDR3 covers 16 residues. CDR3 in DNA: TGTGCCACCAGCAAACGACTAGCGCAGAGCTCCTACGAGCAGTACTTC. Translation: CATSKRLAQSSYEQYF.

The chain uses TRBV6-1 and TRBJ1-1, with unresolved D. V lost 6 bases and J lost 3, with 14 bases in between. The germline gives CDR1 MNHNS, CDR2 SASEGT. The CDR3 length is 14 residues. DNA for the CDR3: TGTGCCAGCAGCCCTGACGGGGAATACACTGAAGCTTTCTTT. This codes for CASSPDGEYTEAFF.

The CDR3 nucleotides read TGCAGCGTTGAGGCCCGCGGGACCCCCCTCGGGAACACTGAAGCTTTCTTT. This translates into CSVEARGTPLGNTEAFF. This sequence joins TRBV29-1 and TRBJ1-1; D might be TRBD1 (5 bases). Germline V CDR1 and CDR2: SQVTM, ANQGSEA. CDR3 length: 17 amino acids. Trimming cost V 3 bases and J 1 base, with 21 bases left between them.

The V and J genes are TRBV7-6 and TRBJ2-7, with 16 positions matching TRBD2. The germline gives CDR1 SGHVS, CDR2 FNYEAQ. Trimming took 5 bases from V and 4 from J; bases not matched to a gene: 5. The CDR3 spans 16 residues. CDR3 nucleotide sequence: TGTGCCAGCAGCCTCACGGGACTAGCGGGAGGGTACGAGCAGTACTTC. This translates into CASSLTGLAGGYEQYF.

A word on this clone: Other DNA sequences from this sample encode an identical CDR3 as well. The V gene is TRBV19, the J gene TRBJ1-1; 10 nucleotides align to TRBD1. Trimming at V came to 3 bases and at J to 4 bases, leaving 2 bases not matched to a gene. The CDR3 length is 14 residues. Looked up from germline, CDR1 is LNHDA and CDR2 is SQIVND (reference sequence). CDR3 protein: CASSIRTGGTEAFF. The CDR3 coding sequence is TGTGCCAGTAGTATCCGGACAGGGGGCACTGAAGCTTTCTTT. Filled out from reference TRBV19 and TRBJ1-1, the complete variable domain reads DGGITQSPKYLFRKEGQNVTLSCEQNLNHDAMYWYRQDPGQGLRLIYYSQIVNDFQKGDIAEGYSVSREKKESFPLTVTSAQKNPTAFYLCASSIRTGGTEAFFGQGTRLTVV.

The chain recombines TRBV11-3 with TRBJ2-3, with 7 bases fitting TRBD2. The CDR3 contains 14 residues. CDR1 and CDR2 from the germline V gene are SGHNT and YENEEA. The J segment lost 2 bases and the V segment lost 6 bases, leaving 5 bases of the junction unmatched. CDR3 in amino acids: CASSPSGNTDTQYF. The CDR3 nucleotides read TGTGCCAGCAGTCCTAGCGGAAACACAGATACGCAGTATTTT.

This clone was detected only a few times. This chain uses TRBV27 with TRBJ2-6; TRBD1 is a possible D gene (5 bases). Germline V lookup: CDR1 MNHEY, CDR2 SMNVEV (reference sequence). There are 17 residues in the CDR3. Between the trimmed V and J ends, which lost 5 bases and 0 bases, there was a span of 14 bases. CDR3 region: CASSAWTSSSGANVLTF. The DNA for the CDR3 is TGTGCCAGCAGTGCTTGGACATCGAGCTCTGGGGCCAACGTCCTGACTTTC.

The rearrangement uses TRBV29-1 and TRBJ2-5; 7 bases match TRBD1. CDR3 length: 13 residues. The V segment lost 3 bases and the J segment 4 bases; nucleotides outside the gene matches: 5. Germline V lookup: CDR1 SQVTM, CDR2 ANQGSEA. CDR3 loop: CSVDGTVGETQYF. The CDR3 DNA is TGCAGCGTTGACGGGACAGTAGGAGAGACCCAGTACTTC.

The chain has TRBV6-5 and TRBJ1-2, with 9 bases that match TRBD1. V was pared by 10 bases and J by 5 bases, with 5 bases of the junction left unmatched. Per the germline V gene, CDR1 is MNHEY and CDR2 is SVGAGI. The CDR3 runs to 12 residues. CDR3 nucleotides: TGTGCCACCGGGACAGGGAAATATGGCTACACCTTC. Translation: CATGTGKYGYTF.

Only one count was recorded for this clone. The chain recombines TRBV15 with TRBJ2-7; TRBD1 agrees at 7 bases. Unmatched junction bases numbered 9, after V lost 5 bases and J lost 2 bases. The CDR3 is 15 residues long. CDR1 is LNHNV, CDR2 YYDKDF, per germline (reference sequence). Here the CDR3 DNA reads TGTGCCACCAGCGACTGGGACAGCCGTCCCTACGAGCAGTACTTC. It codes for CATSDWDSRPYEQYF.

This rearrangement joins TRBV11-3 to TRBJ1-2; perhaps TRBD1 as D (5 bases). Germline V gene data show CDR1 as SGHNT and CDR2 as YENEEA. This CDR3 is 15 amino acids long. The ends were cut back, 3 bases at V and 7 bases at J, with 18 bases in the middle. The CDR3 DNA reads as TGTGCCAGCAGCTTGGGGGGTATACGGGGGTCTGGCTACACCTTC. It codes for CASSLGGIRGSGYTF.

This chain joins TRBV6-5 and TRBJ2-7; TRBD1 agrees at 9 bases. Germline CDR1 reads MNHEY; CDR2 reads SVGAGI. This CDR3 is built from 14 residues. The trim removed 4 bases at V and 1 base at J, leaving 2 bases unmatched. CDR3 sequence reads: CASSFGTGSYEQYF. CDR3 DNA: TGTGCCAGCAGTTTTGGGACAGGGTCCTACGAGCAGTACTTC.

The J gene is TRBJ1-5, the V gene TRBV28; 9 positions match TRBD1. The V segment lost 3 bases and the J segment 2 bases; nucleotides outside the gene matches: 17. This CDR3 region has 20 residues. Per germline, CDR1 MDHEN and CDR2 SYDVKM. The CDR3 DNA reads TGTGCCAGCAGTTTCCCCCCTTTAGGGACAGGGTTTGAGGGCAATCAGCCCCAGCATTTT. Its protein product is CASSFPPLGTGFEGNQPQHF. The whole variable domain, filled in from reference TRBV28 and TRBJ1-5, reads DVKVTQSSRYLVKRTGEKVFLECVQDMDHENMFWYRQDPGLGLRLIYFSYDVKMKEKGDIPEGYSVSREKKERFSLILESASTNQTSMYLCASSFPPLGTGFEGNQPQHFGDGTRLSIL.

In this sample, this clone turned up once. V is TRBV6-1 and J is TRBJ2-2; the D gene is possibly TRBD1 (5 bases). The V and J ends lost 5 bases and 4 bases respectively, with 11 bases between them. This CDR3 contains 14 residues. Germline V gene lookup returns CDR1 MNHNS and CDR2 SASEGT. CDR3 in DNA: TGTGCCAGCAGTCTAACAGGAAGCACCGGGGAGCTGTTTTTT. It yields the protein CASSLTGSTGELFF.

The V and J genes are TRBV15 and TRBJ1-2; D is ambiguous. CDR3 size: 13 residues. Germline loops: CDR1 LNHNV, CDR2 YYDKDF (reference sequence). V lost 2 bases, J lost 0 bases, and 4 bases lay in between. The DNA of the CDR3 is TGTGCCACCAGCAGACGAGCTAACTATGGCTACACCTTC. Encoded protein: CATSRRANYGYTF.

This clone has only one observation. The chain links TRBV29-1 to TRBJ1-2; tentative D call: TRBD1 (5 bases). Germline V CDR1 and CDR2: SQVTM, ANQGSEA. CDR3 length equals 12 residues. The V end lost 4 bases, the J end lost 7 bases, and 13 bases lay between the germline ends. The DNA for the CDR3 is TGCAGCGTTGTTCAGGGCATGGGTGGCTACACCTTC. Its translation: CSVVQGMGGYTF.

The gene calls are TRBV19 and TRBJ1-2, with D unclear. CDR1 and CDR2 (germline): LNHDA, SQIVND (reference sequence). This CDR3 spans 13 amino acids. Trimming pared 8 bases from V and 3 bases from J, leaving 13 bases between. The CDR3 sequence: CASGRVADYGYTF. As DNA, the CDR3 is TGTGCCAGTGGTAGGGTTGCGGACTATGGCTACACCTTC.

The chain is built from TRBV9 and TRBJ2-4; 7 bases are a match to TRBD2. The germline gives CDR1 SGDLS, CDR2 YYNGEE. This CDR3 region has 16 residues. The V segment lost 0 bases and the J segment 6 bases; nucleotides outside the gene matches: 9. CDR3 nucleotide sequence: TGTGCCAGCAGCGTAGGGGGGGGACCCTCCGGAAACATTCAGTACTTC. This gives the protein CASSVGGGPSGNIQYF.

The V gene is TRBV6-1, the J gene TRBJ1-4; no clear D. The CDR3 loop spans 11 amino acids. In germline, CDR1 is MNHNS, CDR2 SASEGT. Trimming cost V 10 bases and J 8 bases, with 11 bases left between them. CDR3 nucleotide sequence: TGTGCCACCAGCGGAGAAGAAAAACTGTTTTTT. Translation gives CATSGEEKLFF.

This clone has ten or more counts. The gene calls are TRBV15 and TRBJ2-1, with D perhaps TRBD1 (6 bases). The germline V gene has CDR1 LNHNV and CDR2 YYDKDF (reference sequence). V dropped 0 bases and J dropped 0 bases, with 6 bases sitting between them. This CDR3 has 15 residues. CDR3 coding DNA: TGTGCCACCAGCAGAGAAGGGGGCTCCTACAATGAGCAGTTCTTC. This translates into CATSREGGSYNEQFF.

This chain connects TRBV5-6 to TRBJ1-5; TRBD1 is a possible D gene (6 bases). The germline V gene encodes CDR1 SGHDT and CDR2 YYEEEE. This CDR3 comprises 14 residues. Between the trimmed V and J ends, which lost 1 base and 4 bases, there was a span of 9 bases. The CDR3 loop is CASSLRGGNQPQHF. The CDR3 DNA follows: TGTGCCAGCAGCTTGAGGGGGGGAAATCAGCCCCAGCATTTT.

The chain joins TRBV7-6 to TRBJ2-7, with TRBD1 identical over 9 bases. Per germline, CDR1 SGHVS and CDR2 FNYEAQ. The junction had 6 bases not matched to a gene; V was cut back by 5 bases and J by 1 base. This CDR3 has 15 residues. CDR3 sequence (DNA): TGTGCCAGCAGCCCGGACAGGGGAACGTCCTACGAGCAGTACTTC. This translates into CASSPDRGTSYEQYF. Looking up the rest from reference TRBV7-6 and TRBJ2-7 gives the full variable domain: GAGVSQSPRYKVTKRGQDVALRCDPISGHVSLYWYRQALGQGPEFLTYFNYEAQQDKSGLPNDRFSAERPEGSISTLTIQRTEQRDSAMYRCASSPDRGTSYEQYFGPGTRLTVT.

This clone has more than one count but fewer than ten. The same CDR3 also results from other DNA sequences found in this sample. This chain uses TRBV6-6 with TRBJ1-1; the match to TRBD1 covers 7 bases. The V gene's germline CDR1 is MNHNY and CDR2 SVGAGI (reference sequence). Germline trimming cut 7 bases from V and 2 bases from J; bases unmatched to any gene: 7. The CDR3 has 14 residues. In nucleotides, the CDR3 is TGTGCCAGCAACCCGACAGGGCCAAACACTGAAGCTTTCTTT. Translation: CASNPTGPNTEAFF.

The J gene is TRBJ1-5, the V gene TRBV2, with D possibly TRBD1 on 5 matching bases. Between the trimmed V and J ends, which lost 3 bases and 7 bases, there was a span of 13 bases. Germline lookup yields CDR1 SNHLY and CDR2 FYNNEI. The CDR3 loop spans 14 amino acids. CDR3 sequence reads: CASSESGSRQPQHF. The CDR3, as DNA: TGTGCCAGCAGTGAGTCAGGGTCGCGGCAGCCCCAGCATTTT.

This chain connects TRBV25-1 to TRBJ1-1; D is undetermined. Between the trimmed V and J ends, which lost 5 bases and 4 bases, there was a span of 8 bases. This CDR3 region has 12 residues. Looked up from germline, CDR1 is MGHDK and CDR2 is SYGVNS. CDR3 DNA sequence: TGTGCCAGCAGTTGGGGAGCCACTGAAGCTTTCTTT. This sequence encodes CASSWGATEAFF. Full variable domain (missing parts from reference TRBV25-1 and TRBJ1-1): EADIYQTPRYLVIGTGKKITLECSQTMGHDKMYWYQQDPGMELHLIHYSYGVNSTEKGDLSSESTVSRIRTEHFPLTLESARPSHTSQYLCASSWGATEAFFGQGTRLTVV.

This sequence joins TRBV30 and TRBJ2-2; 9 bases are shared with TRBD1. There are 14 residues in the CDR3. Losses at the gene ends were 2 bases for V and 5 bases for J; bases not matched to a gene: 3. Germline CDR1 is GTSNPN and CDR2 is SVGIG (reference sequence). The CDR3 here is CAWSRQGGTGELFF. CDR3 nucleotides: TGTGCCTGGAGTAGACAGGGGGGAACCGGGGAGCTGTTTTTT.

J is TRBJ2-3 and V is TRBV29-1, with D uncertain. Germline V gene data show CDR1 as SQVTM and CDR2 as ANQGSEA. V was clipped by 1 base and J by 6 bases, with 5 bases between them. This CDR3 is built from 11 residues. This chain's CDR3 is CSVEAPDTQYF. The CDR3 DNA sequence: TGCAGCGTTGAAGCTCCGGATACGCAGTATTTT.

The rearrangement joins TRBV12-5 to TRBJ2-1; 7 bases are a match to TRBD1. Looked up from germline, CDR1 is LGHNT and CDR2 is FRNRAP. The ends lost 4 bases at V and 5 bases at J; junction bases unmatched: 5. This CDR3 has 14 residues. The CDR3 reads CASGWGTANNEQFF. CDR3 in DNA: TGTGCTAGTGGTTGGGGGACAGCAAACAATGAGCAGTTCTTC.